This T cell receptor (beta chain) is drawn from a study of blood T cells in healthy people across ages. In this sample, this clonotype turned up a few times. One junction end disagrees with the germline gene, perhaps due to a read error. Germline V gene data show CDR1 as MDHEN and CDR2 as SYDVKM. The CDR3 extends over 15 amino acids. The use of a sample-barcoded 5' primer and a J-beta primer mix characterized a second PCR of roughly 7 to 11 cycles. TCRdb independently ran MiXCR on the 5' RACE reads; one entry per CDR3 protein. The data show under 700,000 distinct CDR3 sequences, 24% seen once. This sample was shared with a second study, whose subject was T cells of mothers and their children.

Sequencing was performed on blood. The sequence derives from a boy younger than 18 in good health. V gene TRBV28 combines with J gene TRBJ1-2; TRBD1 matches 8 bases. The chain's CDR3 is CAGRHWDRLEGGYTF. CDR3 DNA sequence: TGTGCCGGCAGACACTGGGACAGGTTAGAAGGAGGCTACACCTTC.